Here is one TCR beta chain with its context. Sequence at one end of the junction differs from germline and may be a read error. The data derive from a study of blood T cell repertoires in COVID-19. Study details: Some COVID-19 samples were acute and others convalescent; all came from the United States, Italy and Spain. Nucleic acid was either cDNA or gDNA, and it came from T cells, B-cell-depleted T cells, or PBMCs.

Methods used by the authors: Amplification with reference gene primers provided the estimates of nucleated cell counts. Sequenced by immunoSEQ multiplex PCR; TCRdb stores in-frame clones only, minus some. V and J calls and clone size are as listed in that table; D and trimming were resolved from the DNA. The table has approximately 260,000 clones, 84% seen once; the top ten hold roughly 8.6%. Germline V lookup: CDR1 SSHAT, CDR2 FNYEAQ (reference sequence). This CDR3 is 15 amino acids long. The receptor's source is a human donor in a cohort sampled during active COVID-19. The source material was peripheral blood. This chain uses TRBV7-7 with TRBJ2-5, with D perhaps matching TRBD2 (6 bases). This chain's CDR3 is CASSLVSSAGETQYF. As DNA, the CDR3 is TGTGCTAGCAGCTTAGTCTCCTCGGCGGGGGAGACCCAGTACTTC.